The 8 T cell receptor beta chains listed next were all sequenced from one sample in a study of blood T cell repertoires in COVID-19. Profiled with immunoSEQ multiplex PCR; TCRdb holds only in-frame clones, not every one. The sample consists of 200,000 to 250,000 clones, about 82% of them appearing once. The specimen was PBMCs or T cells enriched from blood (not recorded which). The receptors originated from a woman between 50 and 59 years old who had recovered from COVID-19.

The V and J genes are TRBV14 and TRBJ1-1; maybe TRBD1 (5 bases). Germline CDR1 and CDR2: SGHDN and FVKESK. The CDR3 is made up of 16 amino acids. V was shortened by 0 bases and J by 1 base, with 12 bases between the two germline ends. The CDR3 nucleotides read TGTGCCAGCAGCCAAGATCGGGGGGTAAAGAACACTGAAGCTTTCTTT. This codes for CASSQDRGVKNTEAFF. The whole variable domain, filled in from reference TRBV14 and TRBJ1-1, reads EAGVTQFPSHSVIEKGQTVTLRCDPISGHDNLYWYRRVMGKEIKFLLHFVKESKQDESGMPNNRFLAERTGGTYSTLKVQPAELEDSGVYFCASSQDRGVKNTEAFFGQGTRLTVV.

The V gene is TRBV7-9, the J gene TRBJ1-1; no reliable D call. Germline V gene sequence: CDR1 SEHNR, CDR2 FQNEAQ (reference sequence). CDR3 length: 15 residues. Trimming shortened V by 3 bases and J by 1 base, and 12 bases separated the two germline ends. In DNA form, the CDR3 reads TGTGCCAGCAGCTTCAGAGGGCAGCCGAACACTGAAGCTTTCTTT. This sequence encodes CASSFRGQPNTEAFF.

V is TRBV29-1 and J is TRBJ2-1; TRBD2 matches at 15 bases. V trimming: 3 bases; J trimming: 4 bases; junction bases outside the gene matches: 4. The germline gives CDR1 SQVTM, CDR2 ANQGSEA. The CDR3 spans 16 residues. Here the CDR3 reads CSVDGTSGGTYNEQFF. The CDR3 nucleotides read TGCAGCGTTGATGGGACTAGCGGGGGGACATACAATGAGCAGTTCTTC.

The chain joins TRBV6-7 to TRBJ2-5, with D possibly matching TRBD2 (5 bases). TRBV6-7 is an ORF; its function is uncertain. V gave up 7 bases and J gave up 5 bases, with 23 bases separating them. CDR3 length equals 16 residues. Here the CDR3 DNA reads TGTGCCAGCAAACTGGCCCACGGCCCCGGGGAGGAGACCCAGTACTTC. Amino acid sequence: CASKLAHGPGEETQYF.

The chain joins TRBV28 to TRBJ1-4; 10 nucleotides match TRBD1. V lost 4 bases to trimming and J lost 8 bases; unmatched junction nucleotides: 4. Germline CDR1 MDHEN, CDR2 SYDVKM. The CDR3 contains 14 residues. Here the CDR3 DNA reads TGTGCCAGCAGTTCCGGACAGGGGGGGGAAAAACTGTTTTTT. The encoded protein is CASSSGQGGEKLFF.

As DNA, the CDR3 is TGCAGCGTTGAGGTTGCGGGGTACGAGCAGTACTTC. Protein: CSVEVAGYEQYF. The rearrangement links TRBV29-1 to TRBJ2-7; tentative D call: TRBD2 (6 bases). V was trimmed by 3 bases and J by 4 bases, leaving 10 bases between them. The CDR3 loop spans 12 amino acids. Per germline, CDR1 SQVTM and CDR2 ANQGSEA.

This chain joins TRBV3-1 (or the pseudogene TRBV3-2) and TRBJ2-5; 7 nucleotides agree with TRBD2. The CDR3 contains 18 residues. CDR1 is LGHDT and CDR2 is YNNKEL in the germline V gene (reference sequence). V gave up 3 bases and J gave up 5 bases; unmatched junction bases: 18. CDR3 residues: CASSQITMGGSPGETQYF. As DNA, the CDR3 is TGTGCCAGCAGCCAGATTACTATGGGCGGGAGTCCAGGCGAGACCCAGTACTTC.

This clone has ten or more counts. The gene calls are TRBV4-1 and TRBJ1-6; perhaps TRBD1 as D (5 bases). Germline loops: CDR1 MGHRA, CDR2 YSYEKL. With 1 base removed from V and 10 bases from J, the gap between germline ends came to 14 bases. The CDR3 loop spans 15 amino acids. CDR3 sequence (DNA): TGCGCCAGCAGCCAAGGGAGTAGGGGAGGCTCACCCCTCCACTTT. The encoded protein is CASSQGSRGGSPLHF.